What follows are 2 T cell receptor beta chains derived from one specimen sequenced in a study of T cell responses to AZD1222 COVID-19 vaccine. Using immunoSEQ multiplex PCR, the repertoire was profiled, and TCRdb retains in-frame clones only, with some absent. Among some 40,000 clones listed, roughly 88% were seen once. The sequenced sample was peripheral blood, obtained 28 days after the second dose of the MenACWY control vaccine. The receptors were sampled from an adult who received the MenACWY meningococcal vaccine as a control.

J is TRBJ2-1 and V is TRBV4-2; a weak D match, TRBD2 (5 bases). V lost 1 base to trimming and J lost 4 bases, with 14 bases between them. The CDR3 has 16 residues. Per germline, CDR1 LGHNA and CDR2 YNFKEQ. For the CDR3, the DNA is TGTGCCAGCAGCCAAGGACTTACGGCGGGTTACAATGAGCAGTTCTTC. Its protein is CASSQGLTAGYNEQFF.

The CDR3 region is CAWRRTSGSGEQYF. CDR3 coding DNA: TGTGCCTGGAGAAGGACTAGCGGGAGTGGAGAGCAGTACTTC. The chain links TRBV30 to TRBJ2-7, with 13 nucleotides matching TRBD2. This CDR3 has 14 amino acids. Germline V gene sequence: CDR1 GTSNPN, CDR2 SVGIG (reference sequence). With 3 bases clipped from V and 7 bases from J, the junction kept 6 bases outside the gene matches.